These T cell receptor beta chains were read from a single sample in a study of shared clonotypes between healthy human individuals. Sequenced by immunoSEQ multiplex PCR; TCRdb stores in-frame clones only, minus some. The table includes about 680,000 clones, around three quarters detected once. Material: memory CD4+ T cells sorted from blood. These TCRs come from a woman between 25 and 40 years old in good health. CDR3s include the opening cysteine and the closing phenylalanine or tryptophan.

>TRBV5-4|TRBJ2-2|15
CASSFGLAGTGELFF
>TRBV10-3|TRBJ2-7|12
CAVRTGSYEQYF
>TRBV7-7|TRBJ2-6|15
CASSLDGDGANVLTF
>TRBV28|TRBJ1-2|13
CASSDSVNYGYTF
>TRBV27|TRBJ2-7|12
CASIGGGYEQYF
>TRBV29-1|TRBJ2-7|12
CSVEMGANEQYF
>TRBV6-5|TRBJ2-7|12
CASSPWQYEQYF
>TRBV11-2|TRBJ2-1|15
CASSDTGLGYNEQFF
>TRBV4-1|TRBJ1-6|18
CASSQDNRWTGLGSPLHF
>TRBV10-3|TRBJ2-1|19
CAISESALAEVSSYNEQFF
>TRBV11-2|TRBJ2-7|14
CASSLGYRGYEQYF
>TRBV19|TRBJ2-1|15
CASSSEREANNEQFF
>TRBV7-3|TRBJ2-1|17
CASSLRGGADQNNEQFF
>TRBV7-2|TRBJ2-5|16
CASSFFGQGVGETQYF
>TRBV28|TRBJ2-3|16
CASSTTGAGGPDTQYF
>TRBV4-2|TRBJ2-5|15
CASSQSGGRGETQYF
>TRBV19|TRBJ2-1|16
CASSTPGGNRPDEQFF
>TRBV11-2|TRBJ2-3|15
CASSPLGDVTDTQYF
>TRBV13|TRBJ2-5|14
CASSLVRDRETQYF
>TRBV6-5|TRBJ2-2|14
CASSLRTHTGELFF
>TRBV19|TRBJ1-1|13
CASRMGQGLEAFF
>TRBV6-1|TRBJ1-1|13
CASSEQEPTEAFF
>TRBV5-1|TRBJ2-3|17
CASSFVWPRTTTDTQYF
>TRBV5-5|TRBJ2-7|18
CASSLAGGLSLRAYEQYF
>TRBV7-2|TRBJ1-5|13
CASSYQQDQPQHF
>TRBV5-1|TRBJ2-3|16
CASSLPGGPSTDTQYF
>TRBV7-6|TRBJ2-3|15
CASSLVGQKTDTQYF
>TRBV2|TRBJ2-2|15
CASSVLYTNTGELFF
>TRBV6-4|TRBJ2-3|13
CASSEARTDTQYF
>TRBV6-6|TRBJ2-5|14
CASSYSSIGAYQYF
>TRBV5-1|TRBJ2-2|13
CASRDPRTGELFF
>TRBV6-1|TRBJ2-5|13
CASSEVGRETQYF
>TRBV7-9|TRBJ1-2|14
CASSPPGGEYGYTF
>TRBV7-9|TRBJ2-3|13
CASRQGGTDTQYF
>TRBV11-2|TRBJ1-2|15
CASSLDRGGEYGYTF
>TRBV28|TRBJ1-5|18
CASSTSWGGLATVQPQHF
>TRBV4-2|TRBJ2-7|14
CASSQALDSYEQYF